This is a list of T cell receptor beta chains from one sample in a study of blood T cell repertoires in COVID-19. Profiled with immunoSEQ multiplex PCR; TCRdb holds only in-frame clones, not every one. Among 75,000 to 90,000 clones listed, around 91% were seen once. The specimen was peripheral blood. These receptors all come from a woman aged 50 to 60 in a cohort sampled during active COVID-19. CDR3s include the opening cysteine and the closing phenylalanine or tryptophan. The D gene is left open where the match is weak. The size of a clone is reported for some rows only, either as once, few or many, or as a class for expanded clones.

CDR3: CASSLVAGVITDTQYF
DNA: TGCGCCAGCAGCTTGGTCGCGGGGGTGATCACAGATACGCAGTATTTT
J: TRBJ2-3
length: 16
size: -
D: TRBD2
V: TRBV5-1

CDR3: CASSVVGVGTANTDTQYF
DNA: TGTGCCAGCAGCGTAGTTGGAGTAGGGACAGCAAACACAGATACGCAGTATTTT
J: TRBJ2-3
length: 18
size: -
D: TRBD1
V: TRBV9

CDR3: CASSLVIIGLYGYTF
DNA: TGTGCCAGCAGCTTGGTAATTATTGGTCTATATGGCTACACCTTC
J: TRBJ1-2
length: 15
size: -
D: -
V: TRBV5-5

CDR3: CASSFNEGETQYF
DNA: TGTGCCAGCAGCTTTAACGAGGGAGAGACCCAGTACTTC
J: TRBJ2-5
length: 13
size: -
D: -
V: TRBV5-4

CDR3: CASSPPGDFYNEQFF
DNA: TGTGCCAGCAGTCCCCCGGGGGACTTCTACAATGAGCAGTTCTTC
J: TRBJ2-1
length: 15
size: once
D: -
V: TRBV6-5

CDR3: CASSKTGYGYTF
DNA: TGTGCCAGCAGTAAAACAGGGTATGGCTACACCTTC
J: TRBJ1-2
length: 12
size: -
D: -
V: TRBV25-1

CDR3: CASSEVPGLADTQYF
DNA: TGTGCCAGCAGTGAAGTCCCAGGGCTCGCAGATACGCAGTATTTT
J: TRBJ2-3
length: 15
size: -
D: -
V: TRBV2

CDR3: CATSIGRGSVYEQYF
DNA: TGTGCCACCAGCATAGGGAGAGGGTCGGTATACGAGCAGTACTTC
J: TRBJ2-7
length: 15
size: -
D: -
V: TRBV15

CDR3: CASRPTGGSFHEQFF
DNA: TGTGCCAGCAGGCCGACAGGGGGCAGTTTCCATGAGCAGTTCTTC
J: TRBJ2-1
length: 15
size: -
D: TRBD1
V: TRBV11-2

CDR3: CAWSKGGGNEQFF
DNA: TGTGCCTGGAGTAAGGGGGGGGGCAATGAGCAGTTCTTC
J: TRBJ2-1
length: 13
size: once
D: -
V: TRBV30

CDR3: CAWSAGAAETQYF
DNA: TGTGCCTGGAGCGCGGGGGCCGCGGAGACCCAGTACTTC
J: TRBJ2-5
length: 13
size: -
D: -
V: TRBV30

CDR3: CAISESPRDRILPQHF
DNA: TGTGCCATCAGTGAGTCGCCCAGGGATCGGATTTTGCCCCAGCATTTT
J: TRBJ1-5
length: 16
size: -
D: -
V: TRBV10-3

CDR3: CASSTGFQAFF
DNA: TGTGCCAGCAGTACCGGGTTCCAAGCTTTCTTT
J: TRBJ1-1
length: 11
size: -
D: -
V: TRBV6-5

CDR3: CASSFRDEQFF
DNA: TGTGCCAGCAGCTTCAGGGATGAGCAGTTCTTC
J: TRBJ2-1
length: 11
size: -
D: -
V: TRBV7-9